The clone carrying this TCR beta chain came up once. Its antigen is undetermined. This specimen comes from a study of T cell responses to AZD1222 COVID-19 vaccine. Sequencing was performed with immunoSEQ multiplex PCR; in TCRdb, only in-frame clones are kept and a portion is missing. Of roughly 120,000 clones in the sample, roughly 87% are singletons; the top ten hold 0.95% to 1.5%. Study-wide findings and caveats: No repertoire was sampled before or during the peak T cell response, only after it. Regions 160-218 and 743-854 dominated among vaccine-associated CD4 TCRs spanning spike.

V was clipped by 7 bases and J by 7 bases; unmatched bases: 8. This CDR3 region has 14 residues. Per germline, CDR1 MNHEY and CDR2 SVGAGI. This chain joins TRBV6-5 and TRBJ2-3; 10 bases match TRBD1. Here the sequenced sample was peripheral blood, taken on day 0 of AZD1222 vaccination. The receptor was isolated from an adult in good health. The CDR3 here is CASNPGQGTYTQYF. CDR3 DNA sequence: TGTGCCAGCAATCCGGGACAGGGGACTTATACGCAGTATTTT.